These 29 T cell receptor beta chains came from one sample sequenced in a study of regulatory T cells in long-lasting Graves disease. Time point: newly diagnosed GD, antithyroid drugs for less than 3 months. The TCR library was made from RNA extracted from PBMCs. For TCR beta, libraries came from iRepertoire HTBI primers and Arm-PCR of CDR3 regions. Each CDR3 protein gets one entry after TCRdb re-called the multiplex PCR reads with MiXCR. The data hold about 210,000 distinct CDR3 sequences, with less than 20% observed a single time. These data were also filed under a second study, of T cells in Graves' hyperthyroidism and ophthalmopathy.

The sequenced sample was peripheral blood mononuclear cells (PBMCs), obtained at new diagnosis, from a patient treated with antithyroid drugs. Receptors were obtained from a woman aged 30 to 39 with Graves disease.

This clonotype was counted at least ten times. V usage is TRBV2 and J usage is TRBJ1-1; TRBD1 matches at 9 bases. Germline V gene sequence: CDR1 SNHLY, CDR2 FYNNEI. The CDR3 is made up of 15 amino acids. J was trimmed by 5 bases and V by 6 bases; bases with no gene match: 10. CDR3 DNA: TGTGCCAGCAGCCCCACAGGGGGCGGATGGACTGAAGCTTTCTTT. It codes for CASSPTGGGWTEAFF.

This clonotype was counted ten times or more. The V and J genes are TRBV13 and TRBJ1-1; TRBD1 matches at 9 bases. Germline assignment: CDR1 PRHDT and CDR2 FYEKMQ (reference sequence). V dropped 5 bases and J dropped 1; count of bases not matched to a gene: 5. The CDR3 consists of 15 residues. The CDR3 reads CASSKDRGRNTEAFF. The CDR3 DNA reads as TGTGCCAGCAGCAAGGACAGGGGCCGGAACACTGAAGCTTTCTTT. Filled out from reference TRBV13 and TRBJ1-1, the complete variable domain reads AAGVIQSPRHLIKEKRETATLKCYPIPRHDTVYWYQQGPGQDPQFLISFYEKMQSDKGSIPDRFSAQQFSDYHSELNMSSLELGDSALYFCASSKDRGRNTEAFFGQGTRLTVV.

This clonotype was picked up a small number of times. V and J are TRBV7-2 and TRBJ1-5, with 10 bases matching TRBD1. Germline CDR1 and CDR2: SGHTA and FQGNSA. The length of the CDR3 is 17 residues. The junction had 11 bases not matched to a gene; V was cut back by 4 bases and J by 5 bases. The CDR3 coding sequence is TGTGCCAGCAGCTCCGGGGGGCCCGGACAGGGGGATCAGCCCCAGCATTTT. This translates into CASSSGGPGQGDQPQHF.

This clonotype was found many times. The genes are TRBV16 and TRBJ1-1; no clear D. Germline V gene data show CDR1 as KGHSY and CDR2 as FQNENV. Trimming took 0 bases from V and 4 from J, leaving 9 bases between them. The CDR3 has 14 residues. The CDR3 spells CASSQSKGGTEAFF. CDR3 sequence (DNA): TGTGCCAGCAGCCAATCCAAGGGAGGCACTGAAGCTTTCTTT.

In its sample, this clonotype was seen many times. The rearrangement joins TRBV27 to TRBJ1-2; 8 bases align to TRBD1. The CDR3 covers 13 residues. CDR1 is MNHEY and CDR2 is SMNVEV in the germline V gene (reference sequence). The V and J ends lost 3 bases and 5 bases, in that order; junction bases with no gene match: 2. This CDR3 is CASSFGQGYGYTF. Here the CDR3 DNA reads TGTGCCAGCAGTTTCGGACAGGGTTATGGCTACACCTTC.

This clonotype has ten or more counts. This chain connects TRBV27 to TRBJ1-6; 8 bases are shared with TRBD1. This CDR3 region has 17 residues. The germline gives CDR1 MNHEY, CDR2 SMNVEV (reference sequence). V gave up 7 bases and J gave up 1 base; unmatched junction bases: 9. The CDR3 DNA is TGTGCCAGCACTCCCGACCGGACAGGGTCCTATAATTCACCCCTCCACTTT. Its translation: CASTPDRTGSYNSPLHF.

This clonotype was detected many times. The rearrangement links TRBV11-2 to TRBJ2-1; a possible D gene is TRBD1 (5 bases). Trimming removed 1 base at V and 3 bases at J, with 7 bases between. The germline CDR1 and CDR2 sequences are SGHAT and FQNNGV. CDR3 length: 14 amino acids. CDR3 region: CASSLAGHYNEQFF. CDR3 bases: TGTGCCAGCAGCTTAGCCGGACACTACAATGAGCAGTTCTTC. The full variable domain, its missing parts supplied by reference TRBV11-2 and TRBJ2-1, is EAGVAQSPRYKIIEKRQSVAFWCNPISGHATLYWYQQILGQGPKLLIQFQNNGVVDDSQLPKDRFSAERLKGVDSTLKIQPAKLEDSAVYLCASSLAGHYNEQFFGPGTRLTVL.

This clonotype was detected many times. The chain links TRBV28 to TRBJ1-5; TRBD1 might be the D (6 bases). This CDR3 region has 16 residues. The germline V gene encodes CDR1 MDHEN and CDR2 SYDVKM. The V end was cut by 5 bases, the J end by 4 bases, with 18 bases between. The CDR3 DNA sequence: TGTGCCAGCAGTCCCTCGAGGGGGGATTGGAATCAGCCCCAGCATTTT. Its protein product is CASSPSRGDWNQPQHF.

The table lists this clonotype with many counts. V gene TRBV6-5 combines with J gene TRBJ1-5; tentative D call: TRBD1 (6 bases). This CDR3 comprises 15 residues. In germline, CDR1 is MNHEY, CDR2 SVGAGI. The V gene lost 4 bases and the J gene lost 4 bases, with 14 bases spanning the gap. CDR3 region: CASSSGAGGNQPQHF. The CDR3 bases are TGTGCCAGCAGTTCAGGGGCCGGAGGTAATCAGCCCCAGCATTTT.

A remark on this clonotype: This could be a read error, since a much larger clone is one nucleotide away. The chain uses TRBV6-1 and TRBJ1-2, with TRBD1 matching over 8 bases. The CDR3 sequence is 14 residues long. Germline CDR1 MNHNS, CDR2 SASEGT. Here the CDR3 reads CASSGGNRGYDYTF. DNA for the CDR3: TGTGCCAGCAGTGGGGGGAACAGGGGGTATGACTACACCTTC.

This clonotype came up many times. The CDR3 DNA sequence: TGTGCCAGGATCTGGACAGCCGAAGAGACCCAGTACTTC. Its protein product is CARIWTAEETQYF. The genes are TRBV3-1 and TRBJ2-5; perhaps TRBD1 as D (6 bases). Trimming left V 9 bases short and J 3 bases short, with 14 bases between. CDR1 and CDR2 from the germline V gene are LGHDT and YNNKEL (reference sequence). The length of the CDR3 is 13 residues.

The J gene is TRBJ1-5, the V gene TRBV2, with D hard to call. This CDR3 region has 14 residues. The V end was cut by 0 bases, the J end by 2 bases, with 5 bases between. Germline V CDR1 and CDR2: SNHLY, FYNNEI. CDR3 DNA sequence: TGTGCCAGCAGTGAAGCGCAGGGCAATCAGCCCCAGCATTTT. It translates to CASSEAQGNQPQHF.

This chain connects TRBV2 to TRBJ2-7; the match to TRBD1 covers 7 bases. Germline loops: CDR1 SNHLY, CDR2 FYNNEI. This CDR3 comprises 12 residues. Trimming took 6 bases from V and 6 from J; bases not matched to a gene: 5. The CDR3 bases are TGTGCCAGCAGCCAACAGGGGCGCGAGCAGTACTTC. It is translated as CASSQQGREQYF.

This clonotype came up many times. V usage is TRBV11-2 and J usage is TRBJ2-5, with TRBD1 as a possible D gene (5 bases). V was shortened by 4 bases and J by 1 base, with 13 bases between the two germline ends. The germline gives CDR1 SGHAT, CDR2 FQNNGV. This CDR3 is 15 amino acids long. The CDR3 sequence is CASSSMTAIQETQYF. The CDR3 bases are TGTGCCAGCAGCTCAATGACAGCGATCCAAGAGACCCAGTACTTC. The whole variable domain, filled in from reference TRBV11-2 and TRBJ2-5, reads EAGVAQSPRYKIIEKRQSVAFWCNPISGHATLYWYQQILGQGPKLLIQFQNNGVVDDSQLPKDRFSAERLKGVDSTLKIQPAKLEDSAVYLCASSSMTAIQETQYFGPGTRLLVL.

This clonotype appeared many times. The chain joins TRBV18 to TRBJ1-4; TRBD1 matches at 8 bases. Losses at the gene ends were 2 bases for V and 7 bases for J; bases not matched to a gene: 9. This CDR3 has 16 amino acids. The germline CDR1 and CDR2 sequences are KGHSH and LQKENI. Here the CDR3 reads CASSPSNQGAREKLFF. The CDR3 DNA reads TGTGCCAGCTCACCAAGCAATCAGGGGGCACGTGAAAAACTGTTTTTT.

The V gene is TRBV20-1, the J gene TRBJ1-2; D gene uncertain. Trimming removed 0 bases at V and 8 bases at J, with 16 bases between. CDR3 length: 14 residues. Germline assignment: CDR1 DFQATT and CDR2 SNEGSKA (reference sequence). In DNA form, the CDR3 reads TGCAGTGCTAGAGATTCGAGCGTTAAGGGCGGCTACACCTTC. Its translation is CSARDSSVKGGYTF.

This clonotype was seen repeatedly, ten times or more. The V and J genes are TRBV5-1 and TRBJ1-3, with D possibly being TRBD1 (5 bases). There are 16 residues in the CDR3. V was clipped by 4 bases and J by 3 bases, with 17 bases between them. Germline CDR1 and CDR2: SGHRS and YFSETQ. For the CDR3, the DNA is TGCGCCAGCAGCCCGGCCCCGGGGCAAGGTGGAAACACCATATATTTT. Translating gives CASSPAPGQGGNTIYF.

The table lists this clonotype with a few counts. Given a much more abundant clone one base away, this may be a read error. This chain joins TRBV7-9 and TRBJ2-4; TRBD1 matches at 8 bases. Germline V gives CDR1 SEHNR, CDR2 FQNEAQ (reference sequence). The CDR3 totals 14 residues. This CDR3 is CASSSPTGEDIRYF. CDR3 nucleotide sequence: TGTGCCAGCAGCTCCCCGACAGGGGAGGACATTCGGTACTTC.

V and J are TRBV20-1 and TRBJ2-2, with 8 positions matching TRBD1. The junction had 11 bases not matched to a gene; V was cut back by 0 bases and J by 2 bases. Germline V gene sequence: CDR1 DFQATT, CDR2 SNEGSKA (reference sequence). CDR3 length: 18 amino acids. The CDR3 region is CSARDRATGDLNTGELFF. The CDR3 DNA sequence: TGCAGTGCTAGAGATAGGGCGACAGGGGACCTCAACACCGGGGAGCTGTTTTTT.

This clonotype occurred many times. The junction differs from germline at one of its ends, possibly a read error. V gene TRBV20-1 combines with J gene TRBJ1-1; D call uncertain. CDR1 and CDR2 (germline): DFQATT, SNEGSKA (reference sequence). The CDR3 is 13 amino acids. The CDR3 is CSTSRVLNTEAFF. The CDR3 region has the DNA TGCAGTACTAGTCGGGTGTTGAACACTGAAGCTTTCTTT.

In this sample, this clonotype turned up many times. This sequence joins TRBV19 and TRBJ1-2, with 7 bases that match TRBD1. The CDR3 is 14 amino acids. The V gene end was trimmed by 10 bases and the J gene end by 4 bases; junction bases not matched to a gene: 12. Germline V gene sequence: CDR1 LNHDA, CDR2 SQIVND (reference sequence). CDR3 region: CATSHPGQSYGYTF. CDR3 nucleotides: TGTGCCACCTCCCATCCGGGACAGAGCTATGGCTACACCTTC.

This clonotype was observed many times. This chain uses TRBV19 with TRBJ1-5; a possible D gene is TRBD1 (5 bases). This CDR3 contains 15 residues. Germline values: CDR1 LNHDA, CDR2 SQIVND (reference sequence). Trimming took 4 bases from V and 6 from J, leaving 16 bases between them. The CDR3 spells CASSTYLGGTQPQHF. CDR3 DNA: TGTGCCAGTAGTACGTATTTGGGGGGAACTCAGCCCCAGCATTTT. Full variable domain (rest looked up from reference TRBV19 and TRBJ1-5): DGGITQSPKYLFRKEGQNVTLSCEQNLNHDAMYWYRQDPGQGLRLIYYSQIVNDFQKGDIAEGYSVSREKKESFPLTVTSAQKNPTAFYLCASSTYLGGTQPQHFGDGTRLSIL.

DNA of the CDR3: TGTGCCAGCAGCTCCCTAGCGGGGGGGCAAGAGACCCAGTACTTC. It is translated as CASSSLAGGQETQYF. The gene calls are TRBV11-2 and TRBJ2-5; 12 positions match TRBD2. Trimming at V came to 4 bases and at J to 2 bases, leaving 2 bases not matched to a gene. This CDR3 region has 15 residues. Germline-derived CDR1 and CDR2 are SGHAT and FQNNGV.

This clonotype was recorded many times. Mismatch with germline at one junction end may stem from a read error. The genes are TRBV5-1 and TRBJ1-2; 7 bases agree with TRBD1. Germline V CDR1 and CDR2: SGHRS, YFSETQ. The CDR3 length is 17 residues. Here the CDR3 DNA reads TGTGCCAGCAGCTTGGTGGCAGGGGGGGTAGGACTATATGGCTACACCTTC. The encoded protein is CASSLVAGGVGLYGYTF.

This clonotype was seen many times. The V and J genes are TRBV20-1 and TRBJ2-1; 7 bases line up with TRBD2. Germline lookup yields CDR1 DFQATT and CDR2 SNEGSKA (reference sequence). V shed 3 bases, J shed 4 bases, and the junction held 6 bases outside the gene matches. This CDR3 is 14 amino acids long. The CDR3 DNA follows: TGCAGTGCTAGGGCTAGCGGAAGATACAATGAGCAGTTCTTC. Translation: CSARASGRYNEQFF.

This clonotype was seen at least ten times. V gene TRBV2 combines with J gene TRBJ2-1; 10 bases are shared with TRBD2. Germline trimming cut 3 bases from V and 3 bases from J; bases unmatched to any gene: 2. This CDR3 is built from 15 residues. Germline values: CDR1 SNHLY, CDR2 FYNNEI. CDR3: CASSERTSGYNEQFF. The CDR3 coding sequence is TGTGCCAGCAGTGAGCGGACTAGCGGCTACAATGAGCAGTTCTTC. Drawing the rest from reference TRBV2 and TRBJ2-1, the complete variable domain is EPEVTQTPSHQVTQMGQEVILRCVPISNHLYFYWYRQILGQKVEFLVSFYNNEISEKSEIFDDQFSVERPDGSNFTLKIRSTKLEDSAMYFCASSERTSGYNEQFFGPGTRLTVL.

The chain uses TRBV20-1 and TRBJ2-7; 7 bases are a match to TRBD1. Germline V lookup: CDR1 DFQATT, CDR2 SNEGSKA (reference sequence). This CDR3 is built from 13 residues. The junction had 11 bases not matched to a gene; V was cut back by 7 bases and J by 5 bases. The CDR3 sequence: CSDSGGIGNEQYF. The CDR3 DNA reads as TGCAGTGATTCAGGGGGAATAGGCAACGAGCAGTACTTC.

This clonotype was recorded at least ten times. V gene TRBV3-1 combines with J gene TRBJ2-1; tentative D call: TRBD1 (6 bases). Trimming shortened V by 0 bases and J by 9 bases, and 15 bases separated the two germline ends. Germline V gene data show CDR1 as LGHDT and CDR2 as YNNKEL (reference sequence). CDR3 length: 15 residues. This CDR3 reads CASSQDSVRGVEQFF. CDR3 nucleotides: TGTGCCAGCAGCCAAGATTCTGTCAGGGGAGTTGAGCAGTTCTTC.

The sample holds many counts of this clonotype. The chain recombines TRBV14 with TRBJ1-1; 7 bases match TRBD1. Trimming at V came to 7 bases and at J to 4 bases, leaving 12 bases not matched to a gene. This CDR3 is built from 15 residues. The germline V gene encodes CDR1 SGHDN and CDR2 FVKESK. The CDR3 region has the DNA TGTGCCAGCACTCGCGATAAAGGGGGCCGCACTGAAGCTTTCTTT. It translates to CASTRDKGGRTEAFF.